This TCR beta chain was identified in a study of Graves' ophthalmopathy and Graves' hyperthyroidism. CDR3 size: 12 residues. Germline V gene sequence: CDR1 SQVTM, CDR2 ANQGSEA. Trimming removed 5 bases from V and 3 bases from J, with 11 bases in between. This clonotype has a count of ten or more. The antigen is not known. The sequenced template was RNA, covering the TCR beta CDR3 region. The first-round RT-PCR employed HTBI primers together with the Qiagen OneStep RT-PCR kit. A multiplex PCR was then performed as the second round. MiXCR, run by TCRdb on the multiplex PCR reads, gives a single entry per CDR3 protein. The sample has under 400,000 distinct CDR3 sequences; roughly 17% are singletons. Regarding the study as a whole: Appearing in blood as well were most expanded thyroid clonotypes above 0.001 frequency.

Patients with other autoimmune diseases, uncontrolled infections, pregnancy or lactation were excluded. The chain links TRBV29-1 to TRBJ2-7; TRBD1 is a possible D gene (5 bases). The receptor's source is an adult man with Graves' ophthalmopathy. Input material: peripheral blood. The CDR3 DNA reads as TGCAGCGTTCGGACAACAAGCTACGAGCAGTACTTC. Protein sequence: CSVRTTSYEQYF.